This is a list of T cell receptor beta chains from one sample in a study of T-cell reconstitution after alpha-beta-depleted transplantation in children. TCRdb re-analysed the PCR reads in MiXCR, keeping a single row per CDR3 protein. The profile shows more than 200,000 distinct CDR3 sequences, about 25% of them singletons. This specimen consisted of PBMCs, obtained before TCRalphabeta/CD19-depleted stem cell transplant. These TCRs come from a girl aged 2 to 10 with Fanconi anemia, due to receive a stem cell transplant. CDR3s include the opening cysteine and the closing phenylalanine or tryptophan. The D gene is left open where the match is weak. Clone sizes are given selectively: once, few, many, or a class where the clone is expanded.

cdr3_length: 13
v_call: TRBV19
clone_size: -
j_call: TRBJ2-1
d_call: -
cdr3_aa: CASSIQEINEQFF
cdr3_nt: TGTGCCAGTAGTATTCAGGAGATAAATGAGCAGTTCTTC

cdr3_length: 14
v_call: TRBV7-2
clone_size: -
j_call: TRBJ2-5
d_call: -
cdr3_aa: CASSLSAAGETQYF
cdr3_nt: TGTGCCAGCAGCTTAAGCGCTGCGGGAGAGACCCAGTACTTC

cdr3_length: 14
v_call: TRBV29-1
clone_size: few
j_call: TRBJ2-3
d_call: TRBD2
cdr3_aa: CSVSSGAKTDTQYF
cdr3_nt: TGCAGCGTTTCTAGCGGGGCGAAAACAGATACGCAGTATTTT

cdr3_length: 20
v_call: TRBV4-2
clone_size: many
j_call: TRBJ2-3
d_call: TRBD2
cdr3_aa: CASSQDRLAGGLSSTDTQYF
cdr3_nt: TGTGCCAGCAGCCAAGATCGACTAGCGGGGGGCTTGTCTAGCACAGATACGCAGTATTTT

cdr3_length: 16
v_call: TRBV13
clone_size: many
j_call: TRBJ2-1
d_call: -
cdr3_aa: CASSLPRGGGYNEQFF
cdr3_nt: TGTGCCAGCAGCTTACCCCGAGGAGGAGGTTACAATGAGCAGTTCTTC

cdr3_length: 14
v_call: TRBV7-2
clone_size: few
j_call: TRBJ1-2
d_call: TRBD1
cdr3_aa: CASSTLTGTGGYTF
cdr3_nt: TGTGCCAGCAGCACGCTAACCGGGACAGGAGGCTACACCTTC

cdr3_length: 14
v_call: TRBV20-1
clone_size: -
j_call: TRBJ2-1
d_call: -
cdr3_aa: CSARGTLSYNEQFF
cdr3_nt: TGCAGTGCTCGCGGGACACTATCCTACAATGAGCAGTTCTTC

cdr3_length: 15
v_call: TRBV7-3
clone_size: many
j_call: TRBJ2-1
d_call: TRBD2
cdr3_aa: CASSPIAGAYNEQFF
cdr3_nt: TGTGCCAGCAGCCCGATAGCGGGTGCCTACAATGAGCAGTTCTTC

cdr3_length: 17
v_call: TRBV6-5
clone_size: few
j_call: TRBJ2-5
d_call: TRBD2
cdr3_aa: CASSYLTSGDYQETQYF
cdr3_nt: TGTGCCAGCAGTTACTTGACTAGCGGCGATTACCAAGAGACCCAGTACTTC

cdr3_length: 12
v_call: TRBV25-1
clone_size: many
j_call: TRBJ1-4
d_call: -
cdr3_aa: CASSDRGEKLFF
cdr3_nt: TGTGCCAGCAGTGACAGGGGTGAAAAACTGTTTTTT

cdr3_length: 14
v_call: TRBV29-1
clone_size: -
j_call: TRBJ2-2
d_call: -
cdr3_aa: CSVRGTTNTGELFF
cdr3_nt: TGCAGCGTGCGCGGGACAACGAACACCGGGGAGCTGTTTTTT